The 32 T cell receptor beta chains below all came from one sample that was sequenced in a study of OX40 agonist ivuxolimab in advanced cancers. The repertoire was sequenced with immunoSEQ multiplex PCR; TCRdb's copy has only in-frame clones and lacks some. Of around 83,000 clones in the sample, approximately 88% were seen once. The specimen comprised CD4+ or CD8+ T cells sorted from blood, sampled in a trial of the OX40 agonist ivuxolimab. The receptors originated from an adult with an advanced solid tumor such as melanoma, head and neck, liver or kidney cancer.

The chain combines TRBV5-1 with TRBJ2-7; 7 bases are shared with TRBD1. In germline, CDR1 is SGHRS, CDR2 YFSETQ. The CDR3 length is 13 residues. The V segment lost 3 bases and the J segment 7 bases; nucleotides outside the gene matches: 7. Here the CDR3 DNA reads TGCGCCAGCAGCTCCTGGACAGGCGGGGAGCAGTACTTC. Amino acid sequence: CASSSWTGGEQYF.

J is TRBJ2-5 and V is TRBV7-8; D gene uncertain. The CDR3 contains 12 residues. Germline V gene lookup returns CDR1 SGHVS and CDR2 FQNEAQ. V lost 5 bases, J lost 5 bases, and 9 bases lay in between. CDR3 region: CASSPSHETQYF. In DNA form, the CDR3 reads TGTGCCAGCAGCCCGAGCCACGAGACCCAGTACTTC.

This clone occurred a few times. The chain employs TRBV4-1 and TRBJ1-5, with D possibly matching TRBD1 (5 bases). This CDR3 has 14 amino acids. Between the trimmed V and J ends, which lost 4 bases and 5 bases, there was a span of 12 bases. Germline V lookup: CDR1 MGHRA, CDR2 YSYEKL. CDR3 sequence: CASSPGKEDQPQHF. The CDR3 DNA is TGCGCCAGCAGCCCAGGGAAGGAGGATCAGCCCCAGCATTTT.

V gene TRBV28 combines with J gene TRBJ1-5; TRBD1 might be the D (6 bases). CDR1 is MDHEN and CDR2 is SYDVKM in the germline V gene. The CDR3 runs 11 residues. CDR3 sequence: CAGGRGQPQHF. CDR3 in DNA: TGTGCAGGGGGGCGAGGACAGCCCCAGCATTTT.

The genes are TRBV7-9 and TRBJ2-7; 14 nucleotides line up with TRBD2. CDR1 is SEHNR, CDR2 FQNEAQ, per germline (reference sequence). CDR3 length: 16 residues. Unmatched junction bases numbered 5, after V lost 5 bases and J lost 2 bases. Here the CDR3 reads CASSLGLAGDPYEQYF. The CDR3 region has the DNA TGTGCCAGCAGCCTGGGACTAGCGGGGGACCCCTACGAGCAGTACTTC.

By share, this clone counts as medium-sized (0.01 to 0.1%). This chain connects TRBV5-1 to TRBJ1-1; maybe TRBD1 (6 bases). The V and J ends lost 3 bases and 2 bases respectively, with 14 bases between them. CDR1 is SGHRS, CDR2 YFSETQ, per germline. The CDR3 sequence is 15 residues long. CDR3 loop: CASSSNPGENTEAFF. The CDR3 coding sequence is TGCGCCAGCAGCTCGAATCCAGGGGAAAACACTGAAGCTTTCTTT.

The chain joins TRBV4-1 to TRBJ2-5, with TRBD1 as a possible D gene (5 bases). The J call may be faulty, since TRBJ2-7 better matches the DNA end. CDR3 length: 14 residues. CDR1 MGHRA and CDR2 YSYEKL come from the germline V gene. CDR3 loop: CASSTGEGSYEQYF. In DNA form, the CDR3 reads TGCGCCAGCAGTACAGGAGAAGGCTCCTACGAGCAGTACTTC.

The V gene is TRBV6-5, the J gene TRBJ1-1, with 7 bases matching TRBD1. CDR3 length: 15 residues. The V and J ends lost 0 bases and 1 base, in that order; junction bases with no gene match: 2. Germline loops: CDR1 MNHEY, CDR2 SVGAGI. The CDR3 region is CASSYSTGSNTEAFF. DNA of the CDR3: TGTGCCAGCAGTTACTCGACAGGGTCGAACACTGAAGCTTTCTTT.

The gene calls are TRBV5-1 and TRBJ1-2; a possible D gene is TRBD1 (6 bases). The CDR3 contains 13 residues. Germline V gene sequence: CDR1 SGHRS, CDR2 YFSETQ. The V and J ends lost 4 bases and 8 bases respectively, with 15 bases between them. The CDR3 DNA reads as TGCGCCAGCAGCCGCCTGGGGGCGGGAGGCTACACCTTC. It codes for CASSRLGAGGYTF.

This rearrangement joins TRBV2 to TRBJ2-2; D may be TRBD1 (5 bases). CDR1 is SNHLY and CDR2 is FYNNEI in the germline V gene. The CDR3 extends over 14 amino acids. V was clipped by 6 bases and J by 1 base, with 9 bases between them. CDR3 in DNA: TGTGCCAGCAGAGAGCAGGGGAACACCGGGGAGCTGTTTTTT. It translates to CASREQGNTGELFF.

This clone was seen once. V and J are TRBV12-5 and TRBJ2-3; D gene uncertain. The V end lost 7 bases, the J end lost 2 bases, and 19 bases lay between the germline ends. Germline values: CDR1 LGHNT, CDR2 FRNRAP. The CDR3 extends over 16 amino acids. CDR3 loop: CASDATGPSHTDTQYF. CDR3 nucleotides: TGTGCTAGTGACGCTACCGGGCCCTCCCACACAGATACGCAGTATTTT.

The V gene is TRBV2, the J gene TRBJ2-2; TRBD2 matches at 7 bases. V gave up 4 bases and J gave up 3 bases; unmatched junction bases: 2. In germline, CDR1 is SNHLY, CDR2 FYNNEI. The CDR3 loop spans 14 amino acids. CDR3 in DNA: TGTGCCAGCAGTGTGGGACTATACACCGGGGAGCTGTTTTTT. Amino acids: CASSVGLYTGELFF.

The chain couples TRBV6-6 to TRBJ2-7, with D possibly matching TRBD2 (5 bases). The CDR3 sequence is 15 residues long. Between the trimmed V and J ends, which lost 2 bases and 2 bases, there was a span of 13 bases. Germline CDR1 MNHNY, CDR2 SVGAGI (reference sequence). The CDR3 here is CASSYSRTSAYEQYF. The CDR3 DNA is TGTGCCAGCAGTTACAGCCGGACTTCCGCCTACGAGCAGTACTTC.

The rearrangement joins TRBV6-5 to TRBJ2-7, with 8 bases lining up with TRBD1. Per germline, CDR1 MNHEY and CDR2 SVGAGI. V lost 0 bases to trimming and J lost 3 bases; unmatched junction nucleotides: 7. The CDR3 is 16 residues long. The CDR3 spells CASSYSKTGGLYEQYF. CDR3 DNA: TGTGCCAGCAGTTACTCGAAAACAGGGGGGCTCTACGAGCAGTACTTC.

This clone was observed a handful of times. V is TRBV29-1 and J is TRBJ2-7, with D unresolved. V gave up 0 bases and J gave up 0 bases, with 9 bases separating them. This CDR3 comprises 14 residues. Germline CDR1 SQVTM, CDR2 ANQGSEA. The CDR3, as DNA: TGCAGCGTTGAAGAGACGTCCAACTCCTACGAGCAGTACTTC. As protein: CSVEETSNSYEQYF.

The rearrangement uses TRBV14 and TRBJ2-1, with D hard to call. The CDR3 sequence is 15 residues long. Germline values: CDR1 SGHDN, CDR2 FVKESK. The germline V and J ends were trimmed by 4 bases and 0 bases, with 10 bases remaining between them. CDR3 nucleotides: TGTGCCAGCAGCCCCGGTGTTAGCTCCTACAATGAGCAGTTCTTC. Its protein product is CASSPGVSSYNEQFF.

The J gene is TRBJ1-3, the V gene TRBV5-1; D not resolved. Between the trimmed V and J ends, which lost 1 base and 0 bases, there was a span of 8 bases. The CDR3 has 15 amino acids. Germline assignment: CDR1 SGHRS and CDR2 YFSETQ. CDR3 in amino acids: CASSLNSYSGNTIYF. Written as DNA, the CDR3 is TGCGCCAGCAGCTTGAATTCGTACTCTGGAAACACCATATATTTT.

This chain joins TRBV9 and TRBJ2-3, with TRBD2 matching 9 bases. From germline, CDR1 is SGDLS and CDR2 YYNGEE. J gave up 5 bases and V 4 bases, and 8 bases lay outside the gene matches. This CDR3 contains 15 residues. In nucleotides, the CDR3 is TGTGCCAGCAGCCAAAGCGGGGGGCGGATAGATACGCAGTATTTT. This encodes CASSQSGGRIDTQYF.

J is TRBJ2-7 and V is TRBV7-8; D ambiguous. V lost 5 bases, J lost 0 bases, and 11 bases lay in between. CDR1 and CDR2 from the germline V gene are SGHVS and FQNEAQ. The CDR3 contains 14 residues. This CDR3 is CASSRDLSSYEQYF. CDR3 nucleotide sequence: TGTGCCAGCAGCCGAGACTTGAGCTCCTACGAGCAGTACTTC.

The chain recombines TRBV19 with TRBJ1-2; possible D gene TRBD1, 6 bases. Trimming took 3 bases from V and 2 from J, leaving 13 bases between them. The length of the CDR3 is 15 residues. Germline CDR1 is LNHDA and CDR2 is SQIVND (reference sequence). The CDR3 sequence is CASSIQGSTNYGYTF. The DNA for the CDR3 is TGTGCCAGTAGTATCCAGGGGAGTACAAACTATGGCTACACCTTC.

The chain links TRBV7-9 to TRBJ1-5, with no clear D. This CDR3 spans 14 amino acids. Germline CDR1 and CDR2: SEHNR and FQNEAQ (reference sequence). V was shortened by 1 base and J by 8 bases, with 12 bases between the two germline ends. The CDR3 here is CASSLEASGEPQHF. CDR3 DNA sequence: TGTGCCAGCAGCTTAGAAGCCAGTGGGGAGCCCCAGCATTTT.

V usage is TRBV5-1 and J usage is TRBJ1-2; D remains ambiguous. The germline V gene encodes CDR1 SGHRS and CDR2 YFSETQ. The CDR3 totals 11 residues. Deletions cut 2 bases from V and 8 bases from J, with 7 bases between. The CDR3 DNA is TGCGCCAGCAGCTTCAGAGGCGGCTACACCTTC. Residues: CASSFRGGYTF.

This chain connects TRBV7-3 to TRBJ2-3; D ambiguous. CDR3 length equals 13 residues. Trimming removed 5 bases from V and 1 base from J, with 7 bases in between. The germline V gene encodes CDR1 SGHTA and CDR2 FQGTGA. CDR3 in DNA: TGTGCCAGCAGCGAACGAGGCACAGATACGCAGTATTTT. This gives the protein CASSERGTDTQYF.

J is TRBJ2-1 and V is TRBV6-1; TRBD1 agrees at 9 bases. Trimming removed 6 bases from V and 8 bases from J; junction bases left unmatched: 11. This CDR3 region has 15 residues. The germline V gene has CDR1 MNHNS and CDR2 SASEGT. CDR3 sequence reads: CASSRDREGWYEQFF. The CDR3 nucleotides are TGTGCCAGCAGCCGGGACAGGGAAGGCTGGTATGAGCAGTTCTTC.

This chain connects TRBV6-6 to TRBJ1-2; TRBD1 matches at 8 bases. Germline V gene data show CDR1 as MNHNY and CDR2 as SVGAGI (reference sequence). The V segment lost 6 bases and the J segment 3 bases; nucleotides outside the gene matches: 12. CDR3 length: 16 residues. This chain's CDR3 is CASRGQGARGDYGYTF. The CDR3, as DNA: TGTGCCAGCAGAGGACAGGGCGCCCGGGGGGACTATGGCTACACCTTC.

This sequence joins TRBV7-2 and TRBJ2-7; no clear D. The germline gives CDR1 SGHTA, CDR2 FQGNSA. This CDR3 spans 15 amino acids. V shed 3 bases and J shed 3 bases, with 15 bases lying between them. CDR3 DNA sequence: TGTGCCAGCAGCTTCCGAAGCATGGGTAACTACGAGCAGTACTTC. Its protein is CASSFRSMGNYEQYF.

The chain employs TRBV5-4 and TRBJ2-1, with D maybe TRBD2 (7 bases). V lost 3 bases and J lost 0, with 13 bases in between. The CDR3 is 16 amino acids. CDR1 SGHNT and CDR2 YYREEE come from the germline V gene (reference sequence). CDR3 bases: TGTGCCAGCAGCTCGCGGGGGCCGAGCTCCTACAATGAGCAGTTCTTC. The encoded protein is CASSSRGPSSYNEQFF. The full variable domain, completed using reference TRBV5-4 and TRBJ2-1, is ETGVTQSPTHLIKTRGQQVTLRCSSQSGHNTVSWYQQALGQGPQFIFQYYREEENGRGNFPPRFSGLQFPNYSSELNVNALELDDSALYLCASSSRGPSSYNEQFFGPGTRLTVL.

J is TRBJ2-3 and V is TRBV5-1, with D tentatively TRBD1 or TRBD2 (5 bases each). The V end lost 3 bases, the J end lost 2 bases, and 7 bases lay between the germline ends. Germline V gene sequence: CDR1 SGHRS, CDR2 YFSETQ. The CDR3 runs to 13 residues. CDR3 residues: CASSSGTTDTQYF. The CDR3 DNA reads as TGCGCCAGCAGCTCCGGGACCACAGATACGCAGTATTTT.

The chain is built from TRBV7-3 and TRBJ2-3; no firm D call. The ends were cut back, 0 bases at V and 1 base at J, with 5 bases in the middle. Germline V gene sequence: CDR1 SGHTA, CDR2 FQGTGA. The CDR3 extends over 14 amino acids. The CDR3 region is CASSLTGGTDTQYF. CDR3 DNA: TGTGCCAGCAGCTTAACGGGCGGCACAGATACGCAGTATTTT.

A single count supports this clone. The J gene is TRBJ1-2, the V gene TRBV27; 8 positions agree with TRBD1. Losses at the gene ends were 6 bases for V and 1 base for J; bases not matched to a gene: 16. Germline CDR1 and CDR2: MNHEY and SMNVEV (reference sequence). The CDR3 has 18 residues. The CDR3 region is CASRPGTGVRLGNYGYTF. The CDR3 DNA follows: TGTGCCAGCAGACCCGGGACAGGCGTCAGACTTGGTAACTATGGCTACACCTTC.

This chain links TRBV30 with TRBJ1-2; 8 nucleotides match TRBD1. V dropped 0 bases and J dropped 2; count of bases not matched to a gene: 5. The CDR3 covers 15 residues. Germline V CDR1 and CDR2: GTSNPN, SVGIG (reference sequence). CDR3 in amino acids: CAWSVAGGSNYGYTF. CDR3 DNA sequence: TGTGCCTGGAGTGTGGCAGGGGGCTCAAACTATGGCTACACCTTC.

This clone was seen a handful of times. V gene TRBV7-9 combines with J gene TRBJ1-2, with D hard to call. The CDR3 runs to 12 residues. Germline CDR1 SEHNR, CDR2 FQNEAQ (reference sequence). V shed 5 bases and J shed 3 bases, with 7 bases lying between them. CDR3 region: CASSPEDYGYTF. Written as DNA, the CDR3 is TGTGCCAGCAGCCCTGAGGACTATGGCTACACCTTC.